This T cell receptor (beta chain) was profiled in a study of T cell responses to AZD1222 COVID-19 vaccine. This CDR3 comprises 15 residues. Germline V gene sequence: CDR1 LNHDA, CDR2 SQIVND (reference sequence). V shed 8 bases and J 3 bases; nucleotides not matched to a gene: 9. TCRdb's table, derived via immunoSEQ multiplex PCR, lists solely in-frame clones and lacks some. The sample lists roughly 130,000 clones, over 90% occurring once. Comments on this clone: The antigen is unknown.

Findings and caveats of the study: Vaccination with two AZD1222 doses was followed by a rise in Spike-specific TCR breadth and depth. White British donors predominated, females outnumbered males, and clonal diversity was possibly underestimated.

The rearrangement joins TRBV19 to TRBJ2-2, with 7 bases lining up with TRBD2. The sequence derives from an adult in good health. Sequences were derived from peripheral blood, sampled on day 0 of AZD1222 vaccination. CDR3 protein: CASCTGAGYTGELFF. The CDR3 DNA follows: TGTGCCAGTTGTACAGGAGCGGGGTACACCGGGGAGCTGTTTTTT.